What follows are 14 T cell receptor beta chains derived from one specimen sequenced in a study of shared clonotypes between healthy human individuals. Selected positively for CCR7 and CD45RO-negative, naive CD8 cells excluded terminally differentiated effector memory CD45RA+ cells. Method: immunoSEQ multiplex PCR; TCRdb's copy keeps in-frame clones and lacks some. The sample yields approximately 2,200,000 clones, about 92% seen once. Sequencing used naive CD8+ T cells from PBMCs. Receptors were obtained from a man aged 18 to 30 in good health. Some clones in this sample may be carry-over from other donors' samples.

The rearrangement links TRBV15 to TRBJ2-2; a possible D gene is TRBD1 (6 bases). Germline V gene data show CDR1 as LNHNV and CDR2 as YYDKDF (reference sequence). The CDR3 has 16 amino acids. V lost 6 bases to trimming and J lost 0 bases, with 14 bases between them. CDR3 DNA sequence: TGTGCCACCAGGACCGACAGGAGCGCGAACACCGGGGAGCTGTTTTTT. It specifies CATRTDRSANTGELFF. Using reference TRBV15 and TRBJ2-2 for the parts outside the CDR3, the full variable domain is DAMVIQNPRYQVTQFGKPVTLSCSQTLNHNVMYWYQQKSSQAPKLLFHYYDKDFNNEADTPDNFQSRRPNTSFCFLDIRSPGLGDTAMYLCATRTDRSANTGELFFGEGSRLTVL.

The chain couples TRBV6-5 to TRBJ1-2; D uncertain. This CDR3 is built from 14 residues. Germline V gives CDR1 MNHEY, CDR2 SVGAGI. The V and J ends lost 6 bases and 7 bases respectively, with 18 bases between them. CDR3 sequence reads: CASRTWVEGTGYTF. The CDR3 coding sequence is TGTGCCAGCAGGACCTGGGTGGAGGGCACTGGCTACACCTTC.

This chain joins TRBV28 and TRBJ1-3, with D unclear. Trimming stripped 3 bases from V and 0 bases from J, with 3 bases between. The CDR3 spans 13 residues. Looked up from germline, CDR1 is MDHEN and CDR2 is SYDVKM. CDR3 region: CASSFTSGNTIYF. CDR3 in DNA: TGTGCCAGCAGTTTCACCTCTGGAAACACCATATATTTT.

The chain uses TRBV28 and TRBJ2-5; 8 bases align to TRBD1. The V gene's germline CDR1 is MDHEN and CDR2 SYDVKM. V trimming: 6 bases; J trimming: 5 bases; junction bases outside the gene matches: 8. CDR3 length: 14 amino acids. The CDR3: CASRPDRDSETQYF. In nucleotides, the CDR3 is TGTGCCAGCAGACCGGACAGGGATAGTGAGACCCAGTACTTC.

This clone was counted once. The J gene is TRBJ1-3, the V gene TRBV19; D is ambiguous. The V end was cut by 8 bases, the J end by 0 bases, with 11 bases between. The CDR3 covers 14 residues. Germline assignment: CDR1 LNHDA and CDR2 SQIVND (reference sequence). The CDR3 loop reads CASEEESSGNTIYF. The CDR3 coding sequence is TGTGCCAGTGAGGAAGAGTCCTCTGGAAACACCATATATTTT.

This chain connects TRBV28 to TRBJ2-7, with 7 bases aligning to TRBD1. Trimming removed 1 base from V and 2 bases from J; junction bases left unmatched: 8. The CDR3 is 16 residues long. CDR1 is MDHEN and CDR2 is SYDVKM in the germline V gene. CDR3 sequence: CASSLYRGLSPYEQYF. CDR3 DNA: TGTGCCAGCAGTTTATACAGGGGCCTTTCCCCCTACGAGCAGTACTTC.

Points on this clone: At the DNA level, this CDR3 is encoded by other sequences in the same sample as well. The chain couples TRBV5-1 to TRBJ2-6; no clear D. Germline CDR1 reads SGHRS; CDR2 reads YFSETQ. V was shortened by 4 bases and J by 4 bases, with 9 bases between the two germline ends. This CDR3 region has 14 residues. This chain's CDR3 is CASSLGTGANVLTF. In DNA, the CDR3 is TGCGCCAGCAGCCTCGGTACAGGGGCCAACGTCCTGACTTTC.

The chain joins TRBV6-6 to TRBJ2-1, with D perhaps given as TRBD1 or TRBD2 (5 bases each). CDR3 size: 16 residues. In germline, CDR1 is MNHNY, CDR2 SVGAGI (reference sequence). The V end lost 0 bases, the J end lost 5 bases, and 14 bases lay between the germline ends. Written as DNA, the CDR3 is TGTGCCAGCAGTTACTCGGATCCGGGACCCCACAATGAGCAGTTCTTC. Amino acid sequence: CASSYSDPGPHNEQFF.

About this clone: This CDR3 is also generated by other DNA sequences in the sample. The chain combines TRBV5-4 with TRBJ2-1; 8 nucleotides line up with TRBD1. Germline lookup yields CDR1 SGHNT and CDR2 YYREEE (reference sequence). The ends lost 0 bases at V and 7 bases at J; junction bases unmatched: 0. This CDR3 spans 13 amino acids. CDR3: CASSLDRGNEQFF. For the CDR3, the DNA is TGTGCCAGCAGCTTGGACAGGGGGAATGAGCAGTTCTTC.

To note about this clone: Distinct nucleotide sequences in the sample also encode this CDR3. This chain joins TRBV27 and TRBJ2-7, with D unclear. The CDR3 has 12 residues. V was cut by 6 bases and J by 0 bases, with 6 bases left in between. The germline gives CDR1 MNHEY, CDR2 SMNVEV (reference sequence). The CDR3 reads CASSRSSYEQYF. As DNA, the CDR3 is TGTGCCAGCAGCCGAAGCTCCTACGAGCAGTACTTC.

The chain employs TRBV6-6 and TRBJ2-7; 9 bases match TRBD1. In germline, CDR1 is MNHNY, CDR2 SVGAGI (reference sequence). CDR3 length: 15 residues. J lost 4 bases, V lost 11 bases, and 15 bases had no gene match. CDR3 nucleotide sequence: TGTGCCTCAGGACAGGGGCGACCAAAGTTGTACGAGCAGTACTTC. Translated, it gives CASGQGRPKLYEQYF.

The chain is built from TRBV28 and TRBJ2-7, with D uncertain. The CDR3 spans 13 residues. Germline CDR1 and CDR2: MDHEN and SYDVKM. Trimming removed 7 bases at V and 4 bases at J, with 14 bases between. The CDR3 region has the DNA TGTGCCAGCAACCTAGGGTTGGGGTACGAGCAGTACTTC. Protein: CASNLGLGYEQYF.

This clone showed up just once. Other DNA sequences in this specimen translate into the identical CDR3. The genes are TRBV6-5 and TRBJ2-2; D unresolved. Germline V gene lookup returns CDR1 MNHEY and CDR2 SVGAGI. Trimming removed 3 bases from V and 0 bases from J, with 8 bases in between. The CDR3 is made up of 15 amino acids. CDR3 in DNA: TGTGCCAGCAGTTATGGAACGGCGAACACCGGGGAGCTGTTTTTT. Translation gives CASSYGTANTGELFF.

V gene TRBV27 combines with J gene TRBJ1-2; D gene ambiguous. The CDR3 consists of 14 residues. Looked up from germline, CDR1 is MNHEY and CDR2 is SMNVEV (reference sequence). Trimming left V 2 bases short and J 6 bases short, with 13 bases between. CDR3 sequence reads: CASSLKWKGDGYTF. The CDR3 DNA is TGTGCCAGCAGTTTAAAATGGAAGGGTGATGGCTACACCTTC.